This T cell receptor (beta chain) was sequenced for a study of cytotoxic CD8 clonotypes in ibrutinib-treated CLL. Across the whole study: For this cohort, patients were around eleven relapsed/refractory and 15 treatment-naive, while 17 were IGHV unmutated.

CDR1 and CDR2 (germline): SGHNT, YYREEE (reference sequence). The length of the CDR3 is 14 residues. Researchers set a sequencing depth target of 1 in 200,000 to 1 in 1 million T cells. TCRdb's table, derived via immunoSEQ multiplex PCR, lists solely in-frame clones and lacks some. In the table there are 160,000 or so clones, roughly 77% of which are singletons. Findings and limits, study-wide: Private clonotypes, not public ones, expanded at ibrutinib response.

A note on this clone: The antigen is unknown.

The receptor's source is a human donor with chronic lymphocytic leukemia. Sequencing was performed on PBMCs, taken after 12 months of ibrutinib treatment. This chain connects TRBV5-4 to TRBJ2-1; 9 nucleotides match TRBD1. CDR3 residues: CAMDRGLSYNEQFF. The CDR3 region has the DNA TGTGCTATGGACAGGGGCCTCTCCTACAATGAGCAGTTCTTC.